This TCR beta chain is from a study of cytomegalovirus exposure and HLA in healthy donors (dated by TCRdb to the late 2010s). About the full investigation: An earlier analysis of several hundred of the donors reported 250 to 350 Gb of sequence data and 117 million unique TCR beta sequences from some 180 million T cells. Among some 410 genotyped donors of the cohort, an average of approximately 200,000 unique TCR beta nucleotide sequences was sequenced per donor, of which 15% to 20% were non-productive. Rather than drawing on any new phenotypic data, the later analysis identified candidate immune exposures from TCR beta sequences and the way those sequences occurred across donors. Roughly 300 gigabases of sequencing data and around 80 million unique TCR sequences made up an early release that covered several hundred HLA-typed donors. High-throughput TCR immunosequencing, statistical association of individual TCRs with disease status, and machine learning were combined to predict cytomegalovirus infection status. Along with the 666-subject first cohort, a separate validation cohort of around 110 different subjects was used. Because of strong linkage in the cohort, 4 to 6 DR-DQ haplotypes were treated as single units for association and clustering. Every discovery cohort repertoire had been produced on one sequencing platform. In a later genetic analysis, genome-wide SNP genotypes for about 55% of the roughly 700 donors were used, and that subset was treated as a discovery cohort. The study used immunosequencing to profile the T cell repertoires of 600 to 850 subjects and linked those repertoires to cytomegalovirus serostatus. To study patterns of TCR occurrence, a later analysis re-analyzed previously published TCR beta repertoires from around 700 donors and added high-resolution HLA genotyping. To decide whether each TCR beta V gene segment behaved as functional or pseudogenic, an earlier analysis of approximately 620 of the donors relied on high-throughput TCR beta sequencing. The number of typed donors differed by locus: 629-630 for A, B, C, DRB1 and DQB1; 500 to 550 for DQA1; around 610 for DPA1; and some 470 for DPB1. Donor age, sex, ethnicity and CMV serostatus were compiled alongside the repertoire data. Of the 300 to 450 genotyped donors, less than 85% were placed in the genetic ancestry cluster associated with self-reported Caucasian donors. HLA typing covered class I and class II loci at four-digit resolution. The aim of the study was to test whether cataloging public T cell receptors could identify signatures of past pathogen exposure.

The cohort consisted of 600 or so healthy bone marrow donors. Cohort members were all nominally healthy when sampled, although unrecorded immune exposures were likely present. The donor tested CMV seronegative, placing the donor among the 300 to 400 seronegative members of the cohort. A peripheral blood sample was provided by each donor, and peripheral blood mononuclear cells were used for TCR beta sequencing. Genomic DNA was extracted from the blood cell samples with the Qiagen DNeasy Blood Extraction Kit. About this clone itself: The target of this receptor is not known. Qualities for individual bases were not recorded, and no much larger clone is one base off.

What the work shows at the level of the full study, not this receptor alone: Only TCR beta chains were sequenced in this cohort, and the absence of alpha or paired-chain data limited detectable features. An association between a missense DCLRE1C variant and V-gene and J-gene trimming of TCR beta chains was found in a later genetic analysis and replicated in an independent cohort. A later analysis found that TCR association rates varied across HLA loci, with DRB1 alleles showing the most associated TCRs and HLA-C alleles the fewest. Several of the top co-occurrence clusters appeared to be linked to parvovirus B19, influenza, CMV and Epstein-Barr virus, according to a later analysis. Roughly uniform sequencing depth across donors was assumed in presence/absence analyses, although this assumption may not hold. The 87-base-pair reads could not distinguish some IMGT-functional V segments, including TRBV6-2 and TRBV6-3, so those segments were excluded. According to the authors, the approach could potentially be generalized to other disease states and immunological phenotypes. Because HLA typing was missing for some donors at each locus, association tests included only the typed subset. A later genetic analysis reported fewer N-insertions in productive TCRs among donors in an Asian-associated ancestry cluster than the roughly 700-donor mean. Most CMV-associated TCR beta chains appeared to be HLA-restricted in a later analysis, and the HLA associations seemed to be driven largely by CMV exposure. A further reported finding was that TCR beta sequences accurately predicted the HLA-A and HLA-B alleles for most subjects in the first cohort. A total of fewer than 200 TCR beta chains were listed by the study as associated with cytomegalovirus. Specific HLA alleles were associated with around 18,000 TCR beta sequences at a false discovery rate of 0.05 in a later analysis. Correlated functional status among segregating V segments might reflect linkage disequilibrium, but an unknown experimental factor could not be ruled out. A later analysis found that HLA-associated TCR beta chains were more clonally expanded and had lower generation probabilities than equally common non-associated chains. An earlier analysis of around 500 of the donors showed that most TCR beta V segments appeared in productive rearrangements either about 90% or about 30% of the time, which broadly matched IMGT annotations. In vitro tests confirmed that three of the cytomegalovirus-associated TCR beta chains recognize cytomegalovirus antigens. A group of highly shared sequence variants was considered likely to be a technical artifact of the sequencing pipeline. When HLA alleles, especially DR and DQ, strongly co-occurred, TCR associations were difficult to assign to individual alleles. Immune exposure information for the cohort was limited to CMV serostatus. Because counts were too low, about 15 rarely observed V segments, including chromosome 9 orphons, were left out of the earlier analysis of a few hundred of the donors. Cytomegalovirus status was reported to be diagnosed by the classifier with high specificity and sensitivity in both the original and validation cohorts. Across donors, most TCR sequences were observed very rarely, whereas some public TCRs were present in many individuals.

Library creation used the immunoSEQ multiplex PCR assay. A mixture of 60 forward primers for TCR Vbeta segments and 13 reverse primers for TCR Jbeta segments was used in the multiplex PCR. A multiplex PCR assay on genomic DNA amplified the CDR3 region of rearranged TCR beta genes. The amplified TCR beta libraries were sequenced on the Illumina HiSeq System as 87-base-pair reads. The authors processed their data as follows. A later analysis tallied 75 million to 95 million unique TCR beta chains across the 666 repertoires, and about 12 million of those chains were shared by two or more donors. Raw reads were error-corrected and collapsed into unique sequences by a nearest-neighbor algorithm in which closely related sequences were merged to remove PCR and sequencing errors. Alignment of CDR3 sequences to IMGT reference sequences was used to assign V, D and J gene segments. For a sequence to be retained, at least a six-nucleotide match to both a V gene segment and a J gene segment was required. A rearrangement counted as productive if the CDR3 had no stop codons and remained in frame with V and J, and every other rearrangement counted as non-productive. CDR3 was defined by IMGT convention, running from the second conserved V-encoded cysteine to the conserved J-encoded phenylalanine. The earlier analysis of some 580 of the donors excluded any sequence lacking an unambiguous match to a single V gene segment. An earlier analysis of a few hundred of the donors classified V segments as functional when productive rearrangements were above 56.7% and as segregating when the standard deviation between donors was above 5%. A statistical classification framework was built for diagnosing cytomegalovirus status from the catalog of TCR beta chain sequences. V and J gene assignment, in a later analysis, came from comparing TCR nucleotide sequences with IMGT/GENE-DB human TR gene sequences. A later analysis assigned CDR3 sequences and most-parsimonious VDJ recombination scenarios with the TCRdist pipeline. In a later analysis, each TCR beta chain was defined by its CDR3 amino acid sequence together with its V-gene family, and reads without a unique V-gene family were excluded. In a later analysis, approximately 590 highly shared, low-generation-probability nucleotide sequences were removed to address suspected cross-contamination and a sequencing artifact. A later analysis calculated a clonal expansion index for each public chain from normalized within-repertoire ranks of inferred template counts. In a later analysis, generation probabilities were computed with a VDJ recombination model fitted to out-of-frame rearrangements, and the resulting probabilities were checked against IGoR. Hypergeometric tests were used in a later analysis to score TCR-TCR, TCR-HLA and TCR-CMV co-occurrence, with a repertoire-size bias correction applied to the TCR pairs. In a later analysis, false discovery rates were estimated by permuting HLA or CMV assignments 20 times. In a later analysis, co-occurring TCRs were grouped using DBSCAN, and TCRdist sequence similarity was added for clustering within HLA-allele-positive subsets. Co-occurrence clustering excluded repertoires with fewer than 30,000 or more than 120,000 public chains, plus five with anomalous nucleotide sharing. Imported from immuneACCESS, the table was reduced by TCRdb to in-frame sequences with V and J called. These copies leave out some clones; in studies compared against another copy, an unresolved V gene accounts for under half, and the cause of the remainder is not known. From that table come the V and J calls and clone size; the DNA was used to work out D and trimming. Here the sample has 200,000 or so clones; about 78% occur a single time. The ten largest clones add up to around 4% of the sample.

Measured from the cysteine to the phenylalanine, the CDR3 is 16 residues long. Just CDR3 DNA is preserved here, 48 bases in frame from base 1. For this chain, trimming is 3 bases at the V end and 4 bases at the J end, and the number of junction bases without a gene match is 5. The germline V gene (reference sequence) supplies CDR1 LNHDA and CDR2 SQIVND. Sequenced: PBMCs. The clonotype originates from a male donor in good health and CMV-seronegative. Rearrangement joined TRBV19 to TRBJ2-1, with 11 bases aligning to TRBD2. The DNA sequence is given as TGTGCCAGTAGTATGGGGGGACTAGCGGTTTACAATGAGCAGTTCTTC. Translation gives CASSMGGLAVYNEQFF.